This T cell receptor beta chain was recorded in a study of CD8 T cells in ankylosing spondylitis. Points from the study as a whole: The study identified a TCR beta motif of roughly eight highly homologous variants that appeared characteristic of ankylosing spondylitis blood. Reportedly, matched ankylosing spondylitis synovial fluid was significantly enriched for disease-linked clones. Certain motif variants had earlier been reported in reactive arthritis synovial fluid and blood.

The trim removed 1 base at V and 7 bases at J, leaving 5 bases unmatched. The CDR3 is 16 amino acids. CDR1 and CDR2 (germline): SGHDT, YYEEEE. Each CDR3 protein gets one entry after TCRdb re-called the 5' RACE reads with MiXCR. The data contain a few hundred thousand distinct CDR3 sequences, roughly an eighth of them singletons. This clonotype was detected a few times. The antigen is not known. The material sequenced was blood, either unsorted or a sorted T cell fraction (not recorded which). The TCR was taken from a male donor with ankylosing spondylitis. The J gene is TRBJ2-1, the V gene TRBV5-6; 13 nucleotides agree with TRBD2. The CDR3: CASSLRTSGGGNEQFF. CDR3 sequence (DNA): TGTGCCAGCAGCTTGAGGACTAGCGGGGGAGGAAATGAGCAGTTCTTC.